This T cell receptor (beta chain) derives from a study of blood T cell repertoires in COVID-19. Overall study context: COVID-19 samples collected from the United States, Italy and Spain covered acute and convalescent phases.

This clone has a handful of counts. Germline CDR1 and CDR2: LNHDA and SQIVND (reference sequence). This CDR3 region has 16 residues. The J segment lost 0 bases and the V segment lost 3 bases, leaving 5 bases of the junction unmatched. Profiled with immunoSEQ multiplex PCR; TCRdb holds only in-frame clones, not every one. This sample yields under 200,000 clones, of which 85% to 90% are seen a single time; around 1.5% belongs to the top ten. This sequence was found in a man between 18 and 35 years old with active or convalescent COVID-19. Sequencing input: peripheral blood. The V call is TRBV19, the J call TRBJ1-5, with 7 bases identical to TRBD1. The CDR3 DNA sequence: TGTGCCAGTAGTATGGGGACAGCATATAGCAATCAGCCCCAGCATTTT. Amino acids: CASSMGTAYSNQPQHF. The complete variable domain, with remaining parts taken from reference TRBV19 and TRBJ1-5, reads DGGITQSPKYLFRKEGQNVTLSCEQNLNHDAMYWYRQDPGQGLRLIYYSQIVNDFQKGDIAEGYSVSREKKESFPLTVTSAQKNPTAFYLCASSMGTAYSNQPQHFGDGTRLSIL.